Included here is one T cell receptor beta chain sequence, with context. Its antigen is as yet unknown. Random hexamers were used to reverse transcribe the RNA input (0.5 to 1 ug). Amplification of TCR beta CDR3 across 54 Vbeta and 13 Jbeta was performed with immunoSEQ multiplex PCR. TCRdb reprocessed the immunoSEQ multiplex PCR reads via MiXCR and lists one record per CDR3 protein. The data show 250,000 to 300,000 distinct CDR3 sequences, approximately 85% seen once. The data were obtained in a study of CD8 T cells in Susac syndrome. The study's findings and limits: It was acknowledged in the study that the number of individuals who were included in its TCR sequencing and HLA analysis was relatively small.

TCR beta sequencing covered blood CD8+ and CD4+ T cells. TEMRA cells were enriched by FACS, and CD4+ and CD8+ T cells were negatively isolated. The germline CDR1 and CDR2 sequences are SQVTM and ANQGSEA. CDR3 length: 14 residues. The ends were cut back, 7 bases at V and 1 base at J, with 17 bases in the middle. The clonotype was recovered from a human donor with multiple sclerosis. The sequenced sample was CD8+ T cells from PBMCs. The chain has TRBV29-1 and TRBJ2-7; possible D gene TRBD1, 5 bases. In DNA form, the CDR3 reads TGCAGCGCTTCTAGAAAAGGGGTTTCCTACGAGCAGTACTTC. It specifies CSASRKGVSYEQYF.